A selection of T cell receptor beta chains follows, all from one sample in a study of identical twins. TCRdb re-analysed the 5' RACE reads in MiXCR, keeping a single row per CDR3 protein. Of 600,000 to 800,000 distinct CDR3 sequences detected, around 20% appear once; the ten largest clones hold 4.3%. These data are also associated with another study on T cells expressing NK-cell markers.

The sequenced material came from PBMCs. Source of these receptors: a woman under 30 in good health. CDR3s include the opening cysteine and the closing phenylalanine or tryptophan. A D gene is named only where the DNA matches it firmly. Clone size is stated in some rows and not others, as once, few, many or a class when expanded.

>-|TRBJ2-7|TRBV20-1|-
CSAPRPGVDEQYF
TGCAGTGCTCCAAGGCCGGGGGTGGACGAGCAGTACTTC
>TRBD2|TRBJ2-3|TRBV20-1|-
CSARAGGLRTQYF
TGCAGTGCTAGGGCGGGGGGGTTGCGTACGCAGTATTTT
>-|TRBJ2-7|TRBV2|-
CASSDIFYEQYF
TGTGCCAGCAGTGATATCTTCTACGAGCAGTACTTC
>-|TRBJ2-3|TRBV20-1|-
CSAAAYSGTQYF
TGCAGTGCCGCCGCTTATAGCGGTACGCAGTATTTT
>-|TRBJ1-3|TRBV12-3/TRBV12-4|few
CASSQMVRTIYF
TGTGCCAGCAGCCAAATGGTACGAACCATATATTTT
>TRBD1|TRBJ2-6|TRBV2|-
CACSHPTGGNSGANVLTF
TGTGCCTGCAGTCATCCGACAGGGGGGAACTCTGGGGCCAACGTCCTGACTTTC
>TRBD2|TRBJ2-2|TRBV5-1|-
CASSGTSGNTGELFF
TGCGCCAGCAGCGGGACTAGCGGGAACACCGGGGAGCTGTTTTTT
>TRBD2|TRBJ2-1|TRBV7-3|-
CASSSLRGGPFNEQFF
TGTGCCAGCAGCTCCCTCCGGGGGGGGCCTTTCAATGAGCAGTTCTTC
>TRBD1|TRBJ2-4|TRBV6-5|few
CASSSSRQGRNIQYF
TGTGCCAGCAGTTCGAGCCGACAGGGGAGAAACATTCAGTACTTC
>-|TRBJ2-1|TRBV13|once
CASRPAEYNEQFF
TGTGCCAGCAGACCGGCCGAGTACAATGAGCAGTTCTTC
>-|TRBJ1-4|TRBV4-3|-
CASSQEIGAGAREKLFF
TGCGCCAGCAGCCAAGAAATAGGGGCAGGGGCAAGGGAAAAACTGTTTTTT
>-|TRBJ2-2|TRBV27|many
CASSPGLFTGELFF
TGTGCCAGCAGTCCGGGACTCTTCACCGGGGAGCTGTTTTTT
>TRBD1|TRBJ2-1|TRBV27|-
CASSLSWDRVLEQFF
TGTGCCAGCAGTTTATCTTGGGACAGGGTGCTTGAGCAGTTCTTC
>TRBD1|TRBJ1-2|TRBV6-1|few
CASQGAGNYYGYTF
TGTGCCTCTCAGGGGGCCGGTAATTACTATGGCTACACCTTC
>TRBD1|TRBJ1-1|TRBV7-9|few
CASRPGQGLMNTEAFF
TGTGCCAGCAGACCTGGACAGGGTTTGATGAACACTGAAGCTTTCTTT
>-|TRBJ2-4|TRBV20-1|many
CSTVSGLAKNIQYF
TGCAGTACCGTTAGCGGTCTAGCCAAAAACATTCAGTACTTC
>TRBD1|TRBJ2-7|TRBV12-3/TRBV12-4|-
CASSEGTGRGYEQYF
TGTGCCAGCAGTGAAGGGACAGGGAGAGGATACGAGCAGTACTTC
>-|TRBJ1-2|TRBV5-1|many
CASSLGSILSNYGYTF
TGCGCCAGCAGCTTGGGCAGCATATTGAGTAACTATGGCTACACCTTC
>-|TRBJ1-5|TRBV3-1|few
CASSQESQPQHF
TGTGCCAGCAGCCAAGAGAGTCAGCCCCAGCATTTT
>-|TRBJ2-2|TRBV20-1|-
CSARNRAGSNTGELFF
TGCAGTGCCCGAAATCGAGCGGGCTCGAACACCGGGGAGCTGTTTTTT
>-|TRBJ2-1|TRBV5-1|-
CASSRGFEGEQFF
TGCGCCAGCAGCAGGGGGTTCGAGGGTGAGCAGTTCTTC
>-|TRBJ1-5|TRBV4-2|few
CASSQDRRDQPQHF
TGTGCCAGCAGCCAAGATAGAAGAGATCAGCCCCAGCATTTT
>TRBD1|TRBJ2-7|TRBV4-1|few
CASSYQIAGQGNIEQYF
TGCGCCAGCAGCTATCAGATAGCGGGACAGGGGAATATCGAGCAGTACTTC
>TRBD2|TRBJ2-5|TRBV7-8|few
CATRLAGRETQYF
TGTGCAACCCGGCTAGCGGGAAGGGAGACCCAGTACTTC
>-|TRBJ1-1|TRBV6-2/TRBV6-3|few
CASSRGHVNTEAFF
TGTGCCAGCAGTCGCGGACACGTGAACACTGAAGCTTTCTTT
>-|TRBJ2-2|TRBV29-1|once
CSVVSTGELFF
TGCAGCGTTGTAAGCACCGGGGAGCTGTTTTTT
>TRBD2|TRBJ2-2|TRBV25-1|-
CASSIAGASFGTGELFF
TGTGCCAGCAGCATAGCGGGGGCGTCCTTTGGAACCGGGGAGCTGTTTTTT
>-|TRBJ2-1|TRBV6-2/TRBV6-3|few
CASSYWGRARAEQFF
TGTGCCAGCAGTTACTGGGGGCGCGCACGGGCTGAGCAGTTCTTC
>-|TRBJ2-1|TRBV20-1|many
CSARDNEVGVIHEQFF
TGCAGTGCTAGAGATAACGAGGTGGGCGTTATCCATGAGCAGTTCTTC
>TRBD1|TRBJ2-7|TRBV10-3|-
CAISDGDRVAYEQYF
TGTGCCATCAGTGATGGAGACAGGGTGGCCTACGAGCAGTACTTC
>-|TRBJ2-1|TRBV12-3/TRBV12-4|few
CASSSGPGEYQYNEQFF
TGTGCCAGCAGTTCGGGCCCGGGAGAATATCAATACAATGAGCAGTTCTTC
>TRBD1|TRBJ2-5|TRBV29-1|few
CSIRTGKGETQYF
TGCAGCATCAGGACAGGGAAAGGAGAGACCCAGTACTTC
>-|TRBJ2-5|TRBV20-1|many
CTVDRQETQYF
TGCACCGTGGACAGACAAGAGACCCAGTACTTC
>TRBD1|TRBJ2-3|TRBV20-1|few
CSAIGTGGTDTQYF
TGCAGTGCTATTGGGACAGGGGGGACAGATACGCAGTATTTT
>-|TRBJ1-1|TRBV4-1|many
CASSQDPRGPTGANTEAFF
TGCGCCAGCAGCCAAGATCCCAGAGGACCGACAGGAGCTAACACTGAAGCTTTCTTT
>TRBD2|TRBJ2-2|TRBV5-6|few
CASRWTRRGTGELFF
TGTGCCAGCAGGTGGACTAGAAGGGGCACCGGGGAGCTGTTTTTT
>-|TRBJ1-6|TRBV5-1|-
CASSWTAWNFGSPLHF
TGCGCCAGCAGCTGGACGGCCTGGAATTTCGGTTCACCCCTCCACTTT
>-|TRBJ2-5|TRBV29-1|many
CGGCPDGLGTQYF
TGCGGTGGTTGTCCGGACGGACTCGGGACCCAGTACTTC
>-|TRBJ2-7|TRBV7-9|-
CASSFLPYRAYEQYF
TGTGCCAGCAGCTTCCTCCCTTATCGTGCCTACGAGCAGTACTTC
>TRBD1|TRBJ2-2|TRBV5-1|-
CASRRTGNTGELFF
TGCGCCAGCAGGCGGACAGGGAACACCGGGGAGCTGTTTTTT
>TRBD2|TRBJ2-1|TRBV7-7|few
CASSRPLIAGVPYNEQFF
TGTGCCAGCAGCCGGCCACTGATAGCGGGAGTCCCCTACAATGAGCAGTTCTTC
>TRBD2|TRBJ2-7|TRBV7-2|-
CASSRSGKSYEQYF
TGTGCCAGCAGCAGAAGCGGGAAGTCCTACGAGCAGTACTTC
>-|TRBJ2-1|TRBV20-1|few
CSVLRGLSYNEQFF
TGCAGTGTCCTTAGAGGACTATCGTACAATGAGCAGTTCTTC
>-|TRBJ2-3|TRBV5-1|-
CASSLVRRLSDTQYF
TGCGCCAGCAGCTTGGTTCGCAGGTTGTCAGATACGCAGTATTTT
>TRBD2|TRBJ2-1|TRBV6-5|many
CASSSILAGGLNEQFF
TGTGCCAGCAGTTCGATTCTAGCGGGAGGGCTCAATGAGCAGTTCTTC
>-|TRBJ1-1|TRBV13|-
CASSLKIIGNTEAFF
TGTGCCAGCAGCCTCAAGATCATTGGGAACACTGAAGCTTTCTTT
>-|TRBJ1-6|TRBV5-6|many
CASSLRTTGSDSPLHF
TGTGCCAGCAGCTTGCGGACAACAGGGAGCGATTCACCCCTCCACTTT
>-|TRBJ1-1|TRBV6-6|-
CASSTPNTEAFF
TGTGCCAGCAGTACACCGAACACTGAAGCTTTCTTT
>-|TRBJ1-1|TRBV12-3/TRBV12-4|many
CASSGRGNTEAFF
TGTGCCAGCAGTGGAAGGGGGAACACTGAAGCTTTCTTT
>-|TRBJ2-1|TRBV30|-
CAWNTFYNEQFF
TGTGCCTGGAATACTTTCTACAATGAGCAGTTCTTC
>TRBD2|TRBJ2-1|TRBV29-1|few
CSVERREGRRNEQFF
TGCAGCGTTGAAAGGCGGGAGGGCCGGAGGAATGAGCAGTTCTTC
>-|TRBJ1-3|TRBV2|-
CASSEGTSDGNTIYF
TGTGCCAGCAGTGAAGGGACAAGCGATGGAAACACCATATATTTT
>-|TRBJ2-7|TRBV9|-
CASSVRDLSYEQYF
TGTGCCAGCAGCGTCCGGGACCTTTCCTACGAGCAGTACTTC
>TRBD1|TRBJ1-5|TRBV7-2|-
CASSPDRVGRNQPQHF
TGTGCCAGCAGCCCGGACAGGGTTGGTAGGAATCAGCCCCAGCATTTT
>-|TRBJ1-1|TRBV12-3/TRBV12-4|few
CASSLVPGVTEAFF
TGTGCCAGCAGTTTAGTCCCGGGAGTCACTGAAGCTTTCTTT
>-|TRBJ2-4|TRBV5-1|-
CASKEGDKNIQYF
TGCGCCAGCAAGGAGGGGGACAAAAACATTCAGTACTTC